The clone carrying this T cell receptor beta chain showed up many times. The time point was: persistent/refractory GD, antithyroid drugs over 5 years with positive TRAb. Extracted RNA from PBMCs served as the source of the TCR library. The entry originates in a study of regulatory T cells in long-lasting Graves disease. Germline CDR1 MDHEN, CDR2 SYDVKM. The CDR3 contains 16 residues. Trimming pared 7 bases from V and 5 bases from J, leaving 20 bases between. Building the TCR beta libraries relied on iRepertoire HTBI primers, and CDR3 regions underwent Arm-PCR. A single record per CDR3 protein comes from TCRdb applying MiXCR to the multiplex PCR reads. This sample carries some 330,000 distinct CDR3 sequences, roughly 23% of them seen once, and the ten largest clones take around 30%.

Source: peripheral blood mononuclear cells (PBMCs), taken when the disease was refractory, from a patient treated with antithyroid drugs. The rearrangement joins TRBV28 to TRBJ1-4; D is unclear. This TCR was sampled from a woman aged 40 to 50 with Graves disease. CDR3 sequence: CASISGPREFNEKLFF. CDR3 bases: TGTGCCAGCATCTCCGGACCCCGGGAGTTCAATGAAAAACTGTTTTTT.